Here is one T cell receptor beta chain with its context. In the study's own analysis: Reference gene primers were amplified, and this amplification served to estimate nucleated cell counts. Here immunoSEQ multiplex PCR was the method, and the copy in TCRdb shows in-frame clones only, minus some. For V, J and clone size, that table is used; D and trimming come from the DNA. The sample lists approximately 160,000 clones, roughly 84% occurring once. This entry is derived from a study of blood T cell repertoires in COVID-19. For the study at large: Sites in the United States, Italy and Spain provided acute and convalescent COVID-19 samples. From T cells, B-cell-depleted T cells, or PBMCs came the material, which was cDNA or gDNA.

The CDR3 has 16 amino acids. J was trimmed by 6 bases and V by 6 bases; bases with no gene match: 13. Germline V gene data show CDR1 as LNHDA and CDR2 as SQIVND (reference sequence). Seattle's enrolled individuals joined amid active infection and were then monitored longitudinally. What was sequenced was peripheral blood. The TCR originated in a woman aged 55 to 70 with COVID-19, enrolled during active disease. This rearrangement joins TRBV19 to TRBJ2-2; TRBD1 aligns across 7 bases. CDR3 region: CASRSERTGLSGELFF. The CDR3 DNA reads TGTGCCAGTAGATCAGAACGGACAGGTCTATCCGGGGAGCTGTTTTTT. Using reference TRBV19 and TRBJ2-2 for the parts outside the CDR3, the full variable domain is DGGITQSPKYLFRKEGQNVTLSCEQNLNHDAMYWYRQDPGQGLRLIYYSQIVNDFQKGDIAEGYSVSREKKESFPLTVTSAQKNPTAFYLCASRSERTGLSGELFFGEGSRLTVL.